This TCR beta chain was found in a study of T-cell memory formation after mild COVID-19. Study results and limitations: Several responding clones turned up in pre-infection memory, indicating that cross-reactive memory may have taken part.

Constant-segment primers were used for 5'RACE, and the resulting TCR alpha and TCR beta cDNA libraries carried sample barcodes and UMIs. TCRdb re-derived calls from the 5' RACE reads in MiXCR, one entry per CDR3 protein. The sample lists approximately 300,000 distinct CDR3 sequences, 15% to 20% occurring once. V was trimmed by 4 bases and J by 7 bases, leaving 14 bases between them. The CDR3 has 14 residues. Germline V gene sequence: CDR1 SGHAT, CDR2 FQNNGV. The table lists this clonotype with a few counts. As yet, its antigen is unknown. V is TRBV11-2 and J is TRBJ2-1, with D possibly matching TRBD2 (5 bases). The receptor was derived from a man aged 18 to 30 who had mild COVID-19 (a few samples of this study predate the infection). Cell type and time point are not known. The sample taken for sequencing was PBMCs or a T cell subset sorted from them (not recorded which). CDR3 protein: CASSSGGLGNEQFF. DNA for the CDR3: TGTGCCAGCAGCTCCGGCGGACTTGGGAATGAGCAGTTCTTC.